Below, 21 T cell receptor beta chains from the same sample are listed, as sequenced in a study of OX40 agonist ivuxolimab in advanced cancers. Clones were sequenced by immunoSEQ multiplex PCR, and TCRdb holds only the in-frame ones, with some missing. The profile shows 35,000 to 45,000 clones, about 90% of them singletons. Specimen: CD4+ or CD8+ T cells sorted from blood, collected in a trial of the OX40 agonist ivuxolimab. The receptors were sampled from an adult with an advanced solid tumor such as melanoma, head and neck, liver or kidney cancer.

The chain carries TRBV6-5 and TRBJ1-1, with D possibly matching TRBD1 (6 bases). Germline CDR1 is MNHEY and CDR2 is SVGAGI. V lost 7 bases, J lost 10 bases, and 19 bases lay in between. The CDR3 has 13 amino acids. CDR3 sequence: CASIPRGEMRAFF. DNA of the CDR3: TGTGCCAGCATCCCAAGGGGGGAAATGCGAGCTTTCTTT.

The V call is TRBV4-1, the J call TRBJ2-2; a possible D gene is TRBD1 (6 bases). This CDR3 region has 17 residues. V was clipped by 0 bases and J by 0 bases, with 11 bases between them. Per germline, CDR1 MGHRA and CDR2 YSYEKL. CDR3 coding DNA: TGCGCCAGCAGCCAAGAGCCGGGACAAACGAACACCGGGGAGCTGTTTTTT. Protein: CASSQEPGQTNTGELFF.

The chain has TRBV30 and TRBJ1-5; D might be TRBD1 (6 bases). Per the germline V gene, CDR1 is GTSNPN and CDR2 is SVGIG (reference sequence). V lost 2 bases, J lost 0 bases, and 11 bases lay in between. The CDR3 sequence is 15 residues long. The CDR3 DNA is TGTGCCTGGAGTTTAGACAGGTTTAGCAATCAGCCCCAGCATTTT. Protein product: CAWSLDRFSNQPQHF.

This clone was counted between two and nine times. CDR3 nucleotide sequence: TGTGCCAGCAGCACTGGGACAGGGGACGAGCAGTACTTC. Its protein is CASSTGTGDEQYF. The chain joins TRBV7-6 to TRBJ2-7; 10 nucleotides match TRBD1. From germline, CDR1 is SGHVS and CDR2 FNYEAQ. The V gene end was trimmed by 5 bases and the J gene end by 5 bases; junction bases not matched to a gene: 3. The CDR3 is 13 residues long.

V and J are TRBV6-1 and TRBJ2-7; D is perhaps TRBD2 (7 bases). Trimming removed 7 bases from V and 5 bases from J, with 21 bases in between. The germline CDR1 and CDR2 sequences are MNHNS and SASEGT. The CDR3 runs to 15 residues. Written as DNA, the CDR3 is TGTGCCAGCATGTGGACTAGGACAGCTTACGACGAGCAGTACTTC. Protein: CASMWTRTAYDEQYF.

This sequence joins TRBV2 and TRBJ1-2, with 8 bases that match TRBD1. This CDR3 contains 16 residues. Germline V gives CDR1 SNHLY, CDR2 FYNNEI. The V segment lost 6 bases and the J segment 3 bases; nucleotides outside the gene matches: 12. The CDR3 bases are TGTGCCAGCAGCCATTTAACTAAGACAGGGGACTATGGCTACACCTTC. It is translated as CASSHLTKTGDYGYTF.

This rearrangement joins TRBV7-2 to TRBJ1-3, with 8 bases lining up with TRBD1. This CDR3 has 18 residues. The germline gives CDR1 SGHTA, CDR2 FQGNSA. J was trimmed by 2 bases and V by 0 bases; bases with no gene match: 9. CDR3 sequence (DNA): TGTGCCAGCAGCTTAGCCCCGGGACAGGAGAACCCTGGAAACACCATATATTTT. It specifies CASSLAPGQENPGNTIYF. Combining the CDR3 with reference TRBV7-2 and TRBJ1-3 gives the whole variable domain GAGVSQSPSNKVTEKGKDVELRCDPISGHTALYWYRQSLGQGLEFLIYFQGNSAPDKSGLPSDRFSAERTGGSVSTLTIQRTQQEDSAVYLCASSLAPGQENPGNTIYFGEGSWLTVV.

The chain combines TRBV5-8 with TRBJ1-5; D unresolved. There are 10 residues in the CDR3. Trimming removed 3 bases at V and 9 bases at J, with 4 bases between. CDR1 SGHTS and CDR2 YDEGEE come from the germline V gene. The CDR3 protein is CASSSPPQHF. The DNA of the CDR3 is TGTGCCAGCAGCTCTCCGCCCCAGCATTTT.

This clone was observed a handful of times. The chain couples TRBV6-1 to TRBJ1-2; no definite D call. The CDR3 has 15 amino acids. Germline V CDR1 and CDR2: MNHNS, SASEGT. Trimming took 5 bases from V and 4 from J, leaving 17 bases between them. For the CDR3, the DNA is TGTGCCAGCAGTCCCCGAGCGCGGGGAGGCTATGGCTACACCTTC. Encoded protein: CASSPRARGGYGYTF.

The chain couples TRBV29-1 to TRBJ2-7; D not certain. The CDR3 extends over 15 amino acids. In germline, CDR1 is SQVTM, CDR2 ANQGSEA. V lost 6 bases and J lost 2, with 20 bases in between. The CDR3 spells CSVPAEDVLAYEQYF. The CDR3 bases are TGCAGCGTCCCGGCTGAGGACGTTCTGGCCTACGAGCAGTACTTC.

This chain uses TRBV6-4 with TRBJ2-1; 12 nucleotides match TRBD2. The CDR3 runs 15 residues. Looked up from germline, CDR1 is MRHNA and CDR2 is SNTAGT. Trimming cost V 10 bases and J 8 bases; bases outside gene matches: 12. The CDR3 sequence is CAIPAMTSGGDEQFF. For the CDR3, the DNA is TGTGCCATCCCGGCTATGACTAGCGGGGGCGATGAGCAGTTCTTC.

The J gene is TRBJ1-6, the V gene TRBV30; D unclear. The CDR3 is 11 residues long. Trimming shortened V by 2 bases and J by 18 bases, and 14 bases separated the two germline ends. The germline V gene encodes CDR1 GTSNPN and CDR2 SVGIG (reference sequence). CDR3 loop: CAWSNEHRSHF. CDR3 DNA sequence: TGTGCCTGGAGTAATGAACACCGGTCCCACTTT. Using reference TRBV30 and TRBJ1-6 for the parts outside the CDR3, the full variable domain is SQTIHQWPATLVQPVGSPLSLECTVEGTSNPNLYWYRQAAGRGLQLLFYSVGIGQISSEVPQNLSASRPQDRQFILSSKKLLLSDSGFYLCAWSNEHRSHFGNGTRLTVT.

The chain employs TRBV4-1 and TRBJ1-2; D unclear. The germline gives CDR1 MGHRA, CDR2 YSYEKL. There are 16 residues in the CDR3. V gave up 1 base and J gave up 2 bases, with 14 bases separating them. CDR3 nucleotide sequence: TGCGCCAGCAGCCAAGTCCGTGAACACCCAAACTATGGCTACACCTTC. Its translation is CASSQVREHPNYGYTF.

This chain links TRBV2 with TRBJ1-4; tentatively, D is TRBD1 (6 bases). The germline V gene has CDR1 SNHLY and CDR2 FYNNEI. Trimming took off 3 bases at V and 3 bases at J, with 11 bases between the two ends. CDR3 length: 15 residues. CDR3 bases: TGTGCCAGCAGTGACCCCAGGGGTCCTAATGAAAAACTGTTTTTT. It specifies CASSDPRGPNEKLFF.

V is TRBV4-1 and J is TRBJ1-1; no clear D gene. Germline CDR1 is MGHRA and CDR2 is YSYEKL. Trimming pared 3 bases from V and 4 bases from J, leaving 12 bases between. The CDR3 has 14 amino acids. In nucleotides, the CDR3 is TGCGCCAGCAGCCACCGAGAGGGAGTCACTGAAGCTTTCTTT. Encoded protein: CASSHREGVTEAFF.

The rearrangement uses TRBV30 and TRBJ2-7; 7 bases are shared with TRBD1. The CDR3 totals 14 residues. The J segment lost 2 bases and the V segment lost 0 bases, leaving 4 bases of the junction unmatched. Germline lookup yields CDR1 GTSNPN and CDR2 SVGIG (reference sequence). The CDR3 reads CAWSVGTAAYEQYF. In nucleotides, the CDR3 is TGTGCCTGGAGTGTTGGGACAGCAGCCTACGAGCAGTACTTC.

The chain is built from TRBV5-1 and TRBJ2-1; D is possibly TRBD1 or TRBD2 (5 bases each). The V and J ends lost 4 bases and 5 bases respectively, with 13 bases between them. The CDR3 is 14 amino acids. Germline V gives CDR1 SGHRS, CDR2 YFSETQ. The CDR3 nucleotides are TGCGCCAGCAGCCCCGGGGCCTCTCACAATGAGCAGTTCTTC. Its protein product is CASSPGASHNEQFF.

The genes are TRBV10-1 and TRBJ1-5; TRBD1 aligns across 7 bases. V gave up 2 bases and J gave up 5 bases; unmatched junction bases: 9. Germline CDR1 and CDR2: WNHNN and SYGVQD (reference sequence). The length of the CDR3 is 16 residues. The CDR3 is CASSEGGGTPDQPQHF. CDR3 nucleotides: TGCGCCAGCAGTGAGGGAGGGGGCACCCCCGATCAGCCCCAGCATTTT.

This chain joins TRBV30 and TRBJ2-5, with no clear D. The V and J ends lost 7 bases and 1 base respectively, with 10 bases between them. This CDR3 contains 12 residues. Per germline, CDR1 GTSNPN and CDR2 SVGIG (reference sequence). As DNA, the CDR3 is TGTGCCTATCAACTCCGCCAAGAGACCCAGTACTTC. The encoded protein is CAYQLRQETQYF.

This chain uses TRBV7-9 with TRBJ1-1; perhaps TRBD1 as D (5 bases). The V and J ends lost 1 base and 6 bases respectively, with 15 bases between them. Germline V gene sequence: CDR1 SEHNR, CDR2 FQNEAQ (reference sequence). CDR3 length: 15 amino acids. For the CDR3, the DNA is TGTGCCAGCAGCTTAGTCGGCCAGGGAATACCTGAAGCTTTCTTT. Encoded protein: CASSLVGQGIPEAFF.

Regarding this clone: Compared with germline, one end of the junction differs, possibly owing to a read error. The chain links TRBV19 to TRBJ1-2; D unresolved. There are 9 residues in the CDR3. Germline CDR1 reads LNHDA; CDR2 reads SQIVND (reference sequence). The CDR3 spells CARMRPGPF. The CDR3 nucleotides are TGTGCCAGAATGAGACCGGGTCCCTTC.